This TCR beta chain was sequenced during a study of monozygotic twins with inflammatory bowel disease. After re-calling the 5' RACE reads, TCRdb lists one entry per CDR3 protein, DNA absent. The sample holds roughly 90,000 distinct CDR3 sequences. Germline V CDR1 and CDR2: SGHRS, YFSETQ. The CDR3 runs to 15 residues. V is TRBV5-1 and J is TRBJ2-7; there is no DNA to check the TCRdb D call of TRBD1. Sequenced material: blood. This TCR derives from a human donor with ulcerative colitis or Crohn's disease, or a healthy co-twin of an affected twin (not recorded which). The CDR3 is CASSPGGAGFYEQYF.